These 13 T cell receptor beta chains originate from one sample sequenced in a study of T-cell reconstitution after alpha-beta-depleted transplantation in children. As it was prepared, the TCRbeta library received unique molecular identifiers. TCRdb passed the PCR reads through MiXCR, listing each CDR3 protein once. The sample holds fewer than 150,000 distinct CDR3 sequences, roughly 9.7% seen once. The sequencing used PBMCs, mostly from graft donor cells, collected 180 days after TCRalphabeta/CD19-depleted stem cell transplant. The receptors derive from a girl under three years old who had a stem cell transplant for combined immunodeficiency, so the T cells may come from the graft donor.

The chain recombines TRBV28 with TRBJ1-5, with 9 bases that match TRBD1. Looked up from germline, CDR1 is MDHEN and CDR2 is SYDVKM. This CDR3 has 15 amino acids. The junction had 7 bases not matched to a gene; V was cut back by 5 bases and J by 5 bases. The CDR3 sequence is CASSHHRGLYQPQHF. Here the CDR3 DNA reads TGTGCCAGCAGTCATCACAGGGGGCTGTATCAGCCCCAGCATTTT.

In this sample, this clonotype turned up many times. The CDR3 nucleotides read TGTGCCAGCAGTTTGGGAGACAGATACACCGGGGAGCTGTTTTTT. This translates into CASSLGDRYTGELFF. J is TRBJ2-2 and V is TRBV12-3 or TRBV12-4; the D gene could be TRBD1 or TRBD2 (5 bases each). There are 15 residues in the CDR3. The V end lost 3 bases, the J end lost 3 bases, and 11 bases lay between the germline ends.

V usage is TRBV29-1 and J usage is TRBJ2-1; D unresolved. CDR1 SQVTM and CDR2 ANQGSEA come from the germline V gene. V lost 4 bases to trimming and J lost 0 bases, with 10 bases between them. The CDR3 loop spans 14 amino acids. CDR3 nucleotides: TGCAGCGTTGTGGCGGTGAGCTCCTACAATGAGCAGTTCTTC. Encoded protein: CSVVAVSSYNEQFF.

The chain joins TRBV7-2 to TRBJ2-7; 7 nucleotides match TRBD1. CDR1 SGHTA and CDR2 FQGNSA come from the germline V gene. V was clipped by 5 bases and J by 0 bases; unmatched bases: 4. The CDR3 contains 14 residues. The CDR3 loop reads CASSPWDSSYEQYF. The CDR3 bases are TGTGCCAGCAGCCCATGGGACAGCTCCTACGAGCAGTACTTC.

This clonotype has just a few counts. V gene TRBV20-1 combines with J gene TRBJ2-3; 9 bases align to TRBD2. CDR1 is DFQATT, CDR2 SNEGSKA, per germline (reference sequence). This CDR3 spans 16 amino acids. After removal of 3 bases from V and 1 base from J, the junction contained 8 bases not matched to a gene. The CDR3 nucleotides are TGCAGTGCTAGTCTAGCGGGGTTTATTGGCACAGATACGCAGTATTTT. This translates into CSASLAGFIGTDTQYF.

This clonotype showed up just a few times. The rearrangement links TRBV27 to TRBJ2-1; D possibly matches TRBD1 or TRBD2 (5 bases each). The CDR3 is 14 amino acids. V was clipped by 1 base and J by 6 bases, with 10 bases between them. The germline CDR1 and CDR2 sequences are MNHEY and SMNVEV (reference sequence). For the CDR3, the DNA is TGTGCCAGCAGTTTATTGTGGGGGTCCAATGAGCAGTTCTTC. Its translation: CASSLLWGSNEQFF.

The chain recombines TRBV7-2 with TRBJ2-7; D unresolved. CDR1 SGHTA and CDR2 FQGNSA come from the germline V gene. Trimming removed 5 bases from V and 6 bases from J, with 11 bases in between. There are 12 residues in the CDR3. CDR3 region: CASSHLSGEQYF. As DNA, the CDR3 is TGTGCCAGCAGCCACTTATCCGGCGAGCAGTACTTC.

The chain employs TRBV6-5 and TRBJ2-5; no clear D gene. Germline values: CDR1 MNHEY, CDR2 SVGAGI. The CDR3 spans 15 residues. Trimming left V 5 bases short and J 5 bases short, with 18 bases between. CDR3 nucleotide sequence: TGTGCCAGCAGTAACACTCTAGAATACGGCGAGACCCAGTACTTC. Its translation is CASSNTLEYGETQYF.

The V call is TRBV7-2, the J call TRBJ2-1; the D is unclear. V lost 2 bases, J lost 0 bases, and 8 bases lay in between. Germline assignment: CDR1 SGHTA and CDR2 FQGNSA. The CDR3 runs 15 residues. DNA for the CDR3: TGTGCCAGCAGCTTAAAAGTCCGCTCCTACAATGAGCAGTTCTTC. It is translated as CASSLKVRSYNEQFF.

This clonotype showed up just a few times. The rearrangement links TRBV28 to TRBJ2-2; the D gene is possibly TRBD2 (6 bases). The CDR3 is made up of 17 amino acids. V was shortened by 2 bases and J by 5 bases, with 18 bases between the two germline ends. CDR1 and CDR2 from the germline V gene are MDHEN and SYDVKM. CDR3 nucleotide sequence: TGTGCCAGCAGTTTAGGATCTAGGCGGGGTTGGACCGGGGAGCTGTTTTTT. Translating it yields CASSLGSRRGWTGELFF.

This clonotype has a handful of counts. V usage is TRBV5-5 and J usage is TRBJ1-5; D remains unclear. The V end lost 0 bases, the J end lost 6 bases, and 7 bases lay between the germline ends. Looked up from germline, CDR1 is SGHKS and CDR2 is YYEKEE (reference sequence). This CDR3 is 13 amino acids long. CDR3 coding DNA: TGTGCCAGCAGCTTGGTTTGGGGTCAGCCCCAGCATTTT. Translation gives CASSLVWGQPQHF.

This clonotype was found many times. The gene calls are TRBV7-2 and TRBJ2-1; D is ambiguous. This CDR3 comprises 11 residues. Trimming stripped 8 bases from V and 6 bases from J, with 8 bases between. In germline, CDR1 is SGHTA, CDR2 FQGNSA. CDR3 residues: CASGRTNEQFF. The CDR3 region has the DNA TGTGCCAGCGGCCGGACCAATGAGCAGTTCTTC.

The chain recombines TRBV20-1 with TRBJ1-4; 7 bases fit TRBD1. V lost 0 bases, J lost 8 bases, and 12 bases stayed unmatched. CDR3 length: 16 residues. Germline loops: CDR1 DFQATT, CDR2 SNEGSKA (reference sequence). The CDR3 region is CSARDLRQGLGEKLFF. The CDR3 DNA reads as TGCAGTGCTAGAGATTTGCGACAGGGCTTGGGAGAAAAACTGTTTTTT.